The 24 T cell receptor beta chains given below trace back to one sample, sequenced in a study of tumor and adjacent non-tumor tissue in lung cancer. This sample's RNA came from whole unsorted tissue. More than 3 cm separated this lung sample from the edge of the tumor. The library came from three nested PCR rounds adapted from ARM-PCR protocols. TCRdb independently ran MiXCR on the multiplex PCR reads; one entry per CDR3 protein. Among roughly 45,000 distinct CDR3 sequences, 60% were seen once, and the ten largest hold 35% to 50%. Sequencing input: distant non-tumor lung tissue. All receptors derive from a man aged 45-65 years with non-small cell lung cancer.

With regard to this clonotype: Mismatch with germline at one junction end may stem from a read error. In nucleotides, the CDR3 is TGCAACGTTGAAGGAACAGGGCAAAACATTCAGTACTTC. Translated, it gives CNVEGTGQNIQYF. The V and J genes are TRBV29-1 and TRBJ2-4, with a tentative D call TRBD1 (6 bases). The CDR3 extends over 13 amino acids. CDR1 is SQVTM and CDR2 is ANQGSEA in the germline V gene.

This clonotype appeared a few times. This sequence joins TRBV18 and TRBJ2-5; maybe TRBD1 (6 bases). V was pared by 2 bases and J by 3 bases, with 10 bases between. This CDR3 is 14 amino acids long. From germline, CDR1 is KGHSH and CDR2 LQKENI. For the CDR3, the DNA is TGTGCCAGCTCACCATGGACAGAAAAAGAGACCCAGTACTTC. It translates to CASSPWTEKETQYF.

The chain carries TRBV11-2 and TRBJ2-1; 7 bases map to TRBD1. This CDR3 spans 16 amino acids. In germline, CDR1 is SGHAT, CDR2 FQNNGV. The trim removed 6 bases at V and 8 bases at J, leaving 16 bases unmatched. CDR3: CASRPPSGRQGHEQFF. The CDR3 nucleotides read TGTGCCAGCAGACCCCCATCAGGGAGACAGGGTCATGAGCAGTTCTTC.

This clonotype was counted many times. The J gene is TRBJ1-4, the V gene TRBV6-1; D is possibly TRBD1 (6 bases). The CDR3 has 15 residues. Germline loops: CDR1 MNHNS, CDR2 SASEGT. Trimming stripped 5 bases from V and 4 bases from J, with 14 bases between. The chain's CDR3 is CASSNGQSSNEKLFF. The CDR3 coding sequence is TGTGCCAGCAGTAATGGACAGAGCAGTAATGAAAAACTGTTTTTT.

As for this clonotype: This is likely a read error, given that the CDR3 carries no conserved phenylalanine or tryptophan at its end. The chain recombines TRBV11-2 with TRBJ2-5; TRBD2 is a possible D gene (5 bases). The CDR3 has 14 amino acids. Germline CDR1 SGHAT, CDR2 FQNNGV. CDR3 protein: CASSLDGVGETQYL. CDR3 nucleotide sequence: TGTGCCAGCAGTTTAGACGGGGTGGGAGAGACCCAGTACCTC.

This clonotype was counted once. Sequence at one end of the junction differs from germline and may be a read error. As DNA, the CDR3 is TGTACCAGCAGTTACTGGGACTCCACAGATACGCAGTACTTT. This encodes CTSSYWDSTDTQYF. The rearrangement joins TRBV6-6 to TRBJ2-3; D is possibly TRBD2 (6 bases). The CDR3 totals 14 residues. Germline CDR1 MNHNY, CDR2 SVGAGI (reference sequence).

As to this clonotype: At one end the junction does not follow the germline gene, possibly because of a read error. The J gene is TRBJ2-5, the V gene TRBV29-1, with no clear D. This CDR3 spans 12 amino acids. Per germline, CDR1 SQVTM and CDR2 ANQGSEA. This CDR3 reads CSVGLIQEAQYF. CDR3 DNA sequence: TGCAGCGTTGGATTGATTCAAGAGGCCCAGTACTTC.

As for this clonotype: At one end, the junction sequence differs from germline, possibly due to a read error. This chain joins TRBV11-3 and TRBJ2-1; 7 bases are shared with TRBD2. This CDR3 has 16 amino acids. Per germline, CDR1 SGHNT and CDR2 YENEEA. In DNA, the CDR3 is TGTGTCAGCAGCTACGCCAGCGGGGCACAATACGATGAGCAGTTCTTC. It encodes CVSSYASGAQYDEQFF.

Comment on this clonotype: One end of the junction is discordant with germline, which a read error may explain. This CDR3 reads CVSSLTGHQETQYF. The DNA of the CDR3 is TGTGTCAGCAGCTTGACAGGACACCAAGAGACCCAGTACTTC. This sequence joins TRBV11-1 and TRBJ2-5; D may be TRBD1 (6 bases). The CDR3 spans 14 residues. Germline values: CDR1 SGHAT, CDR2 FQDESV (reference sequence). The full variable domain, its missing parts supplied by reference TRBV11-1 and TRBJ2-5, is EAEVAQSPRYKITEKSQAVAFWCDPISGHATLYWYRQILGQGPELLVQFQDESVVDDSQLPKDRFSAERLKGVDSTLKIQPAELGDSAMYLCVSSLTGHQETQYFGPGTRLLVL.

This clonotype turned up a few times. At one of its ends the junction is not consistent with the germline gene, which may arise from a read error. The chain couples TRBV28 to TRBJ2-7, with a tentative D call TRBD2 (6 bases). CDR3 length equals 11 residues. The germline CDR1 and CDR2 sequences are MDHEN and SYDVKM. The CDR3 DNA sequence: TGTGCCAGCAATCCGGACTACGAGCAGCACTTC. Residues: CASNPDYEQHF.

This clonotype was seen just once. This sequence joins TRBV6-5 and TRBJ2-5; tentative D call: TRBD1 (6 bases). Germline CDR1 MNHEY, CDR2 SVGAGI. This CDR3 has 14 residues. With 9 bases removed from V and 5 bases from J, the gap between germline ends came to 19 bases. For the CDR3, the DNA is TGTGCCAGTAGTCACGGCAGGGGTACGGAGACCCAGTACTTC. Encoded protein: CASSHGRGTETQYF.

This clonotype has a count of ten or more. J is TRBJ2-2 and V is TRBV6-1; TRBD1 might be the D (6 bases). V dropped 7 bases and J dropped 5 bases, with 14 bases sitting between them. The CDR3 has 14 residues. Germline V gene lookup returns CDR1 MNHNS and CDR2 SASEGT. The CDR3 DNA reads TGTGCCAGCACCCGAAAGGGGGAAACCGGGGAGCTGTTTTTT. Amino acid sequence: CASTRKGETGELFF.

As to this clonotype: The junction and the germline gene differ at one end; a read error may be behind it. This chain joins TRBV5-1 and TRBJ1-1; weak D call: TRBD1 (6 bases). Germline V gene data show CDR1 as SGHRS and CDR2 as YFSETQ. The CDR3 has 14 amino acids. The CDR3 DNA is TGCGCCAACAGCTCACAGGGTCCCCGAACTGAAGCTTTCTTT. Its translation: CANSSQGPRTEAFF.

On this clonotype itself: This clone may be a read error of a much larger clone one base away. This sequence joins TRBV28 and TRBJ2-2; the D is unclear. CDR1 MDHEN and CDR2 SYDVKM come from the germline V gene. Trimming removed 4 bases from V and 8 bases from J, with 8 bases in between. The CDR3 spans 12 residues. The CDR3 region is CASSSAVGELFF. The CDR3 DNA sequence: TGTGCCAGCAGTTCCGCGGTGGGGGAGCTGTTTTTT.

A note on this clonotype: One junction end does not reproduce the germline sequence, and a read error may be involved. The chain is built from TRBV6-1 and TRBJ2-1; 8 bases line up with TRBD1. In germline, CDR1 is MNHNS, CDR2 SASEGT. The CDR3 loop spans 15 amino acids. The CDR3 spells CATLEGGTGANEEFF. The CDR3 DNA is TGTGCCACCCTTGAGGGCGGGACAGGAGCGAATGAGGAGTTCTTC.

This clonotype was counted at least ten times. The chain recombines TRBV10-3 with TRBJ2-5, with D perhaps TRBD1 (5 bases). The CDR3 covers 14 residues. Trimming pared 2 bases from V and 4 bases from J, leaving 11 bases between. Germline CDR1 reads ENHRY; CDR2 reads SYGVKD. DNA for the CDR3: TGTGCCATCAGTGAGGCGGACAAGACAGAGACCCAGTACTTC. Protein: CAISEADKTETQYF.

This clonotype was seen repeatedly, ten times or more. The rearrangement joins TRBV5-1 to TRBJ1-6, with unresolved D. V shed 1 base and J shed 7 bases, with 12 bases lying between them. Germline-derived CDR1 and CDR2 are SGHRS and YFSETQ. CDR3 size: 15 residues. CDR3 sequence (DNA): TGCGCCAGCAGCTTGACGGACCCCGGAAATTCACCCCTCCACTTT. This encodes CASSLTDPGNSPLHF.

This clonotype was counted many times. V gene TRBV20-1 combines with J gene TRBJ1-1; D gene ambiguous. This CDR3 region has 16 residues. CDR1 DFQATT and CDR2 SNEGSKA come from the germline V gene (reference sequence). V lost 2 bases, J lost 1 base, and 17 bases lay in between. The CDR3 sequence is CSARPPVGSRNTEAFF. The CDR3 nucleotides read TGCAGTGCTAGACCCCCCGTGGGGAGTCGGAACACTGAAGCTTTCTTT.

The V call is TRBV2, the J call TRBJ2-1, with D tentatively TRBD1 (6 bases). V shed 5 bases and J shed 7 bases, with 18 bases lying between them. Germline lookup yields CDR1 SNHLY and CDR2 FYNNEI. The CDR3 sequence is 15 residues long. The CDR3 region has the DNA TGTGCCAGCAGTTCCGACTGGGGGCTGCGGAATGAGCAGTTCTTC. Translating gives CASSSDWGLRNEQFF.

The V call is TRBV20-1, the J call TRBJ2-3; 10 positions agree with TRBD2. The CDR3 has 14 amino acids. Per the germline V gene, CDR1 is DFQATT and CDR2 is SNEGSKA (reference sequence). Losses at the gene ends were 7 bases for V and 1 base for J; bases not matched to a gene: 5. CDR3 in amino acids: CSVRGTSGTDTQYF. The CDR3 nucleotides read TGCAGTGTTAGGGGGACTAGCGGCACAGATACGCAGTATTTT.

This clonotype was recorded many times. The rearrangement links TRBV29-1 to TRBJ2-4, with TRBD2 as a possible D gene (7 bases). Trimming stripped 6 bases from V and 0 bases from J, with 21 bases between. This CDR3 region has 17 residues. CDR1 SQVTM and CDR2 ANQGSEA come from the germline V gene. The CDR3 DNA is TGCAGCGTGGCGTTCATGGGGGGGCTATTAGCCAAAAACATTCAGTACTTC. This codes for CSVAFMGGLLAKNIQYF.

About this clonotype itself: This could be a read error, since a much larger clone is one nucleotide away. V gene TRBV5-4 combines with J gene TRBJ2-1; D is unresolved. CDR1 is SGHNT, CDR2 YYREEE, per germline (reference sequence). The CDR3 loop spans 15 amino acids. The CDR3 protein is CAGSWLGISYNEQFF. The DNA of the CDR3 is TGTGCCGGCAGCTGGTTAGGGATCTCCTACAATGAGCAGTTCTTC. The variable domain in full, with the rest retrieved from reference TRBV5-4 and TRBJ2-1, is ETGVTQSPTHLIKTRGQQVTLRCSSQSGHNTVSWYQQALGQGPQFIFQYYREEENGRGNFPPRFSGLQFPNYSSELNVNALELDDSALYLCAGSWLGISYNEQFFGPGTRLTVL.

As concerns this clonotype: The missing conserved phenylalanine or tryptophan at the end of this CDR3 makes a read error likely. The chain uses TRBV11-2 and TRBJ2-5; D not certain. Per the germline V gene, CDR1 is SGHAT and CDR2 is FQNNGV. The CDR3 extends over 13 amino acids. DNA of the CDR3: TGTGCCAGCAACTTAGTGGTCGTGGAGACCCAGTACCTC. It codes for CASNLVVVETQYL.

This clonotype was seen repeatedly, ten times or more. This sequence joins TRBV10-1 and TRBJ2-1; no reliable D call. The germline CDR1 and CDR2 sequences are WNHNN and SYGVQD (reference sequence). V was trimmed by 4 bases and J by 8 bases, leaving 6 bases between them. This CDR3 spans 11 amino acids. CDR3 bases: TGCGCCAGCAGTGGTTCGGATGAGCAGTTCTTC. Protein product: CASSGSDEQFF.